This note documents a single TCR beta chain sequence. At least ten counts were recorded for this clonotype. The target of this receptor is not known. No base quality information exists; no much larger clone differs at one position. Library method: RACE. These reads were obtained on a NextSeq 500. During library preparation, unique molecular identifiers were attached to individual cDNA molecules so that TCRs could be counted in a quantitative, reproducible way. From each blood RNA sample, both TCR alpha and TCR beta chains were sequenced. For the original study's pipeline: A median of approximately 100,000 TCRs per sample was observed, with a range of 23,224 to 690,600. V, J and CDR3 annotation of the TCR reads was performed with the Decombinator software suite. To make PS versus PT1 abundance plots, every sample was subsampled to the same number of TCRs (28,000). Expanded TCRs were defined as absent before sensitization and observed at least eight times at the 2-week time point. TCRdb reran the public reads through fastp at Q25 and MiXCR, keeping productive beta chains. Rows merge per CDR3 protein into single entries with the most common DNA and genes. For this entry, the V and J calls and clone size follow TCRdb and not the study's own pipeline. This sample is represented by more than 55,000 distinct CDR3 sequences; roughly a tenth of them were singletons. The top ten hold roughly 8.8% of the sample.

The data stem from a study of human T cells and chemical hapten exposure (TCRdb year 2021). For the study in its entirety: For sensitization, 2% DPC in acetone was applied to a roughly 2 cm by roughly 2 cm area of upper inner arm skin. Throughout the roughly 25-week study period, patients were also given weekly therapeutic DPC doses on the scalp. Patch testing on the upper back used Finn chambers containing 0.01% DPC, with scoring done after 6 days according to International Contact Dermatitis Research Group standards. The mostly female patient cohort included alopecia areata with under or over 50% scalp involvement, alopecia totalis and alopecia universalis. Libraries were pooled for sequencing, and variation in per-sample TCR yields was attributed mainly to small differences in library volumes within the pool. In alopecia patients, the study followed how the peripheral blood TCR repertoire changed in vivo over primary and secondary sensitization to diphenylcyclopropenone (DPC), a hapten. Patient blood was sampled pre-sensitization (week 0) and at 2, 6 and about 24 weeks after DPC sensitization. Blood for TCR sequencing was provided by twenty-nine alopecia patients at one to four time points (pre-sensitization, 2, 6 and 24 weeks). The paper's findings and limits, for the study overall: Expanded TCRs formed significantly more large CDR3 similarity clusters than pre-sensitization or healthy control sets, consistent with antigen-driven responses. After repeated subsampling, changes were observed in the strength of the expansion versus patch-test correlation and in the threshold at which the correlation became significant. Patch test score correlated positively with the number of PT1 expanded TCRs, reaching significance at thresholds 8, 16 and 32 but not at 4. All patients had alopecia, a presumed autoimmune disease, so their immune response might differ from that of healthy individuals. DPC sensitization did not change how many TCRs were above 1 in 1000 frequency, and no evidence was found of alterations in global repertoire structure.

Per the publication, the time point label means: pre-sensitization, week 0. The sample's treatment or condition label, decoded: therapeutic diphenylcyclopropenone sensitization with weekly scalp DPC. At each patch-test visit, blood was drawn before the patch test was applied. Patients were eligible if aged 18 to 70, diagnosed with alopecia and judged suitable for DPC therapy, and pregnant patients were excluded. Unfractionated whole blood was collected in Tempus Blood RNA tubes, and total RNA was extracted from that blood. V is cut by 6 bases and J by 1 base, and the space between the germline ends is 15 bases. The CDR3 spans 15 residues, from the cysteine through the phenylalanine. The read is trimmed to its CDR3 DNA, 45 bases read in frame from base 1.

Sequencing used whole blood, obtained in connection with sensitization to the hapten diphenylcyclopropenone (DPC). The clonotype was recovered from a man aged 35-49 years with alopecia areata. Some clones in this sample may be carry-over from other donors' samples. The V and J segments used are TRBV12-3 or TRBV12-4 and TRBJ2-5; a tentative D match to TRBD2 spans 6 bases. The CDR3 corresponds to CASSKGSGFQETQYF. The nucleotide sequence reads TGTGCCAGCAGCAAAGGCAGCGGGTTCCAAGAGACCCAGTACTTC.